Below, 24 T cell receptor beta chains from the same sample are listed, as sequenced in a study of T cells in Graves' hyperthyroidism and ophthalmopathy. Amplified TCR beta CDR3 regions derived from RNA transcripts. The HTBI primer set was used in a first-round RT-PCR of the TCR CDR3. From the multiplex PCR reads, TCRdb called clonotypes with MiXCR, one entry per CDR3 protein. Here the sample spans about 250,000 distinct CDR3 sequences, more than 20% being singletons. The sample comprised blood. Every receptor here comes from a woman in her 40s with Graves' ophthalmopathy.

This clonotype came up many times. For the CDR3, the DNA is TGTGCCAGCAGGCAACTAGCGGGAGTAAACCACGAGCAGTACTTC. It yields the protein CASRQLAGVNHEQYF. This chain joins TRBV28 and TRBJ2-7; TRBD2 aligns across 11 bases. The CDR3 length is 15 residues. The ends lost 6 bases at V and 5 bases at J; junction bases unmatched: 9. Germline V CDR1 and CDR2: MDHEN, SYDVKM.

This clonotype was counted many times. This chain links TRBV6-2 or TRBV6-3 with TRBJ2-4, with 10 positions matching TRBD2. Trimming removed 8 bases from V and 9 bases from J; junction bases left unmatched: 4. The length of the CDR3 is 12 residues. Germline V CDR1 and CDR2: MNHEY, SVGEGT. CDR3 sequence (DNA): TGTGCCAGCGGACTAGCGGTAGGCATTCAGTACTTC. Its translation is CASGLAVGIQYF.

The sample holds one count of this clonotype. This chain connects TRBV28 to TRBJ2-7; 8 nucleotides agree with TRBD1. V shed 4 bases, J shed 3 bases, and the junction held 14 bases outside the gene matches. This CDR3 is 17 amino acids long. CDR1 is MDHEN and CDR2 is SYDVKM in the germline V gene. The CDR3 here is CASSSPVRWTGSYEQYF. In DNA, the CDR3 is TGTGCCAGCAGTTCCCCGGTTCGGTGGACAGGGAGCTACGAGCAGTACTTC. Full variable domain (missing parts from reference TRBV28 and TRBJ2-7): DVKVTQSSRYLVKRTGEKVFLECVQDMDHENMFWYRQDPGLGLRLIYFSYDVKMKEKGDIPEGYSVSREKKERFSLILESASTNQTSMYLCASSSPVRWTGSYEQYFGPGTRLTVT.

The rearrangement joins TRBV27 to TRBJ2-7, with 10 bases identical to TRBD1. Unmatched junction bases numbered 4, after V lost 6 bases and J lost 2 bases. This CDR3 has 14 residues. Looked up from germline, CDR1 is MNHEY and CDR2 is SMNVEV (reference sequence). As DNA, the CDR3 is TGTGCCAGCAGACTAGGACAGGGGGCCTACGAGCAGTACTTC. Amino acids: CASRLGQGAYEQYF.

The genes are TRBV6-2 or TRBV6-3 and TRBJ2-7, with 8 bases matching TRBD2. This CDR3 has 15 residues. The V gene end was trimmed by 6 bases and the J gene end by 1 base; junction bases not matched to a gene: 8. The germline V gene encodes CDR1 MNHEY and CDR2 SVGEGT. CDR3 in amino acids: CASRPAGGGSYEQYF. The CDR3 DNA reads TGTGCCAGCAGACCCGCGGGGGGCGGGTCCTACGAGCAGTACTTC.

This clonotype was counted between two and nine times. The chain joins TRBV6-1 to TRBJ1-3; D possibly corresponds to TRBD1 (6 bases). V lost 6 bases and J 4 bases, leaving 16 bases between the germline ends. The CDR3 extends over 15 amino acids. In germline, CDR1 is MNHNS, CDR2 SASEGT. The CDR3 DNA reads TGTGCCAGCAGAGCGGGACACTCACCGGGAAACACCATATATTTT. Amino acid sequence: CASRAGHSPGNTIYF.

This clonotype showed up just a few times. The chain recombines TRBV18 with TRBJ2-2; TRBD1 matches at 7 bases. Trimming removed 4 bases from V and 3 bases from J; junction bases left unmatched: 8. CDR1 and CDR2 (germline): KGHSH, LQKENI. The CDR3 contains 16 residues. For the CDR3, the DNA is TGTGCCAGCTCACGCCTGACAGGGAGTGACACCGGGGAGCTGTTTTTT. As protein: CASSRLTGSDTGELFF.

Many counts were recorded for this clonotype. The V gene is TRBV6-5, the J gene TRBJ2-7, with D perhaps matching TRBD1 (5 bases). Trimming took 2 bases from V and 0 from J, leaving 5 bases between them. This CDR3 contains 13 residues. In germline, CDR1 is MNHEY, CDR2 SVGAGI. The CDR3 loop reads CASSYQGSYEQYF. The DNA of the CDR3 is TGTGCCAGCAGTTACCAGGGCTCCTACGAGCAGTACTTC.

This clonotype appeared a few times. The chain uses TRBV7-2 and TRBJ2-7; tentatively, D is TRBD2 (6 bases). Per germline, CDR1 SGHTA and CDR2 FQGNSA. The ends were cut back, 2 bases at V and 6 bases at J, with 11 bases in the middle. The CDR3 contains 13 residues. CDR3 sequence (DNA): TGTGCCAGCAGCTTATTACGGGACTTCGAGCAGTACTTC. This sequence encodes CASSLLRDFEQYF. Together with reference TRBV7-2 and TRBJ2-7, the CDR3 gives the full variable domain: GAGVSQSPSNKVTEKGKDVELRCDPISGHTALYWYRQSLGQGLEFLIYFQGNSAPDKSGLPSDRFSAERTGGSVSTLTIQRTQQEDSAVYLCASSLLRDFEQYFGPGTRLTVT.

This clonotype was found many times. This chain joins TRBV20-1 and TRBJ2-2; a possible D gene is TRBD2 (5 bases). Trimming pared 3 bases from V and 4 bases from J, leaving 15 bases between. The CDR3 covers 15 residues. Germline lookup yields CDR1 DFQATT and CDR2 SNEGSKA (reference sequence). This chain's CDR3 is CSARGARGGTGELFF. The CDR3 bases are TGCAGTGCTAGGGGAGCGAGAGGAGGCACCGGGGAGCTGTTTTTT.

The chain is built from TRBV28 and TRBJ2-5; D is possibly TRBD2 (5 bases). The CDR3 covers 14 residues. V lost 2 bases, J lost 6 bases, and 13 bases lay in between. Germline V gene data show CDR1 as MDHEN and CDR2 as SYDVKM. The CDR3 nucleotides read TGTGCCAGCAGTTTAGACCGGGGAAGAAAGACCCAGTACTTC. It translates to CASSLDRGRKTQYF.

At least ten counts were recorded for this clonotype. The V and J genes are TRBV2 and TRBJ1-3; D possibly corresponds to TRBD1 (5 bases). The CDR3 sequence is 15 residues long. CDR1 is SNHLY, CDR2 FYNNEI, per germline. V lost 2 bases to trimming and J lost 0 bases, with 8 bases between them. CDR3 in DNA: TGTGCCAGCAGTGAATGGGGGGTCTCTGGAAACACCATATATTTT. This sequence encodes CASSEWGVSGNTIYF. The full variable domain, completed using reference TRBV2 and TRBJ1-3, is EPEVTQTPSHQVTQMGQEVILRCVPISNHLYFYWYRQILGQKVEFLVSFYNNEISEKSEIFDDQFSVERPDGSNFTLKIRSTKLEDSAMYFCASSEWGVSGNTIYFGEGSWLTVV.

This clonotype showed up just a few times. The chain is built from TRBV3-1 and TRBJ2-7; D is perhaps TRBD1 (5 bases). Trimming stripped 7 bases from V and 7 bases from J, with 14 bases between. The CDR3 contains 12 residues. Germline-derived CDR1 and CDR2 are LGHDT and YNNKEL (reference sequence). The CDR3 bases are TGTGCCAGCAACCAGGGCTGGTGGGAGCAGTACTTC. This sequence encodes CASNQGWWEQYF.

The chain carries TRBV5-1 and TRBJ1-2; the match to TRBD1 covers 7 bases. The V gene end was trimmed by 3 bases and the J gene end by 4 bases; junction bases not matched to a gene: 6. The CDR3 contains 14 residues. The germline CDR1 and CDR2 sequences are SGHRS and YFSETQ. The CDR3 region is CASSSSGTAYGYTF. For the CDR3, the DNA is TGCGCCAGCAGCTCCTCCGGGACAGCCTATGGCTACACCTTC.

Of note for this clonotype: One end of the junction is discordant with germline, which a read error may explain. CDR3 coding DNA: TGCGCCAGCAGCTTGGGCGAGACGTCGAGTAGTGGCTACAACTTC. Protein product: CASSLGETSSSGYNF. The chain is built from TRBV5-1 and TRBJ1-2; D not certain. Germline V gene data show CDR1 as SGHRS and CDR2 as YFSETQ. This CDR3 contains 15 residues.

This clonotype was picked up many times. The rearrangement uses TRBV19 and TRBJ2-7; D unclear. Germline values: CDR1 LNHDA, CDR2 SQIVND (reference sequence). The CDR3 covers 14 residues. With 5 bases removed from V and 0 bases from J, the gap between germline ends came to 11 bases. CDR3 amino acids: CASSREMRSYEQYF. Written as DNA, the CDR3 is TGTGCCAGTAGTCGCGAGATGCGCTCCTACGAGCAGTACTTC.

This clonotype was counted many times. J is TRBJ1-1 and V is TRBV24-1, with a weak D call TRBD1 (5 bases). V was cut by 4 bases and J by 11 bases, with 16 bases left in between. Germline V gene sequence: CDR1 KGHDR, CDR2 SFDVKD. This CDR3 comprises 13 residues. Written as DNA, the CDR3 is TGTGCCACCAGTGAATCCGGGATACAGGCGGCTTTCTTT. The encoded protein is CATSESGIQAAFF.

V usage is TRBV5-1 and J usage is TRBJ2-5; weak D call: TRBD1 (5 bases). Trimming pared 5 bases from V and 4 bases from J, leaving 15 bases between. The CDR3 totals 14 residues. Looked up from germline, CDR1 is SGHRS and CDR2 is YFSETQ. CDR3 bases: TGCGCCAGCAGTGATCGCCCAGGGATAGAGACCCAGTACTTC. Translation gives CASSDRPGIETQYF.

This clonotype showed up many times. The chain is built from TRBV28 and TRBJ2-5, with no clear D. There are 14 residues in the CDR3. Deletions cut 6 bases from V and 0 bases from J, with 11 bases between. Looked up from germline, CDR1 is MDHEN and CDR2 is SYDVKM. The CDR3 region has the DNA TGTGCCAGCAGGCCCTGGCGGAACCAAGAGACCCAGTACTTC. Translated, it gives CASRPWRNQETQYF.

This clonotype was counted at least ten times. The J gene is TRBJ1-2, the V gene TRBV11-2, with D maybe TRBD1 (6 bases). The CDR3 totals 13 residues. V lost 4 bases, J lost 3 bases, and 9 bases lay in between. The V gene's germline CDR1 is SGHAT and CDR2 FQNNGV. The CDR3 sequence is CASSSGEYYGYTF. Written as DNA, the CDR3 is TGTGCCAGCAGCTCAGGGGAGTACTATGGCTACACCTTC.

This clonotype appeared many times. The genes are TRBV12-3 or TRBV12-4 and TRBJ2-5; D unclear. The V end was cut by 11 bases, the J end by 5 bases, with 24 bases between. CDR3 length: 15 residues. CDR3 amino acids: CADARISRSRETQYF. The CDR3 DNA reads TGTGCCGACGCGAGAATCTCACGGTCCAGGGAGACCCAGTACTTC.

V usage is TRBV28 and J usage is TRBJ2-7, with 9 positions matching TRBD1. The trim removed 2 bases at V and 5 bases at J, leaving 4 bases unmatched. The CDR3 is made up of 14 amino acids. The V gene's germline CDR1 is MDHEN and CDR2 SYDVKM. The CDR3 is CASSLGTGRNEQYF. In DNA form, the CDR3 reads TGTGCCAGCAGTTTAGGGACAGGGAGGAACGAGCAGTACTTC.

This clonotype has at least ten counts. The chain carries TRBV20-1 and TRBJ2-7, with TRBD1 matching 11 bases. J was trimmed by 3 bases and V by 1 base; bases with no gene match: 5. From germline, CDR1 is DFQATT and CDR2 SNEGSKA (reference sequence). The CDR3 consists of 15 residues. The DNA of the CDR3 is TGCAGTGCTAGAGCTCCCGGGACAGGGGGCTACGAGCAGTACTTC. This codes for CSARAPGTGGYEQYF.

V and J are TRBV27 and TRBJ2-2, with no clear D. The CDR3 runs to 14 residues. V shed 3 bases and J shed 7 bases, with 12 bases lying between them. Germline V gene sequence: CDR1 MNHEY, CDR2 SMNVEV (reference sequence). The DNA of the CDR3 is TGTGCCAGCAGTTTTCCCGGTGGGCACGGGGAGCTGTTTTTT. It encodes CASSFPGGHGELFF.